Shown below are 6 T cell receptor beta chains from a single sample sequenced in a study of blood T cell repertoires in COVID-19. Only in-frame clones appear in the TCRdb table, and some are missing; sequencing was by immunoSEQ multiplex PCR. The data contain about 240,000 clones, about 81% of them singletons. Sequenced sample: peripheral blood. The receptors come from a woman aged 60 to 75 with active or convalescent COVID-19.

The chain uses TRBV6-6 and TRBJ1-2; perhaps TRBD1 as D (6 bases). The ends were cut back, 4 bases at V and 0 bases at J, with 9 bases in the middle. The CDR3 runs 14 residues. Germline V CDR1 and CDR2: MNHNY, SVGAGI (reference sequence). The chain's CDR3 is CASSLTGANYGYTF. DNA of the CDR3: TGTGCCAGCAGTTTGACAGGAGCTAACTATGGCTACACCTTC.

This chain uses TRBV29-1 with TRBJ1-5; 10 nucleotides match TRBD1. J lost 0 bases, V lost 4 bases, and 9 bases had no gene match. This CDR3 is built from 17 residues. Germline CDR1 is SQVTM and CDR2 is ANQGSEA. The CDR3 DNA is TGCAGCGTTGTGGGGGACAGGGGCCTCTATAGCAATCAGCCCCAGCATTTT. Its protein product is CSVVGDRGLYSNQPQHF.

J is TRBJ2-1 and V is TRBV7-3; TRBD2 matches 10 bases. Germline V lookup: CDR1 SGHTA, CDR2 FQGTGA. The CDR3 spans 21 residues. Trimming at V came to 5 bases and at J to 9 bases, leaving 28 bases not matched to a gene. The CDR3 here is CASSPPDLMPNQAGGQGEQFF. For the CDR3, the DNA is TGTGCCAGCAGCCCCCCCGACTTAATGCCCAACCAAGCGGGGGGGCAAGGTGAGCAGTTCTTC.

The chain has TRBV14 and TRBJ1-1, with 7 bases that match TRBD1. This CDR3 comprises 14 residues. CDR1 and CDR2 from the germline V gene are SGHDN and FVKESK. The V segment lost 4 bases and the J segment 1 base; nucleotides outside the gene matches: 3. Here the CDR3 DNA reads TGTGCCAGCAGCCGACAGGGAGGGAACACTGAAGCTTTCTTT. The encoded protein is CASSRQGGNTEAFF.

The rearrangement joins TRBV3-1 (or the pseudogene TRBV3-2) to TRBJ2-5; 8 bases match TRBD2. The V gene end was trimmed by 0 bases and the J gene end by 0 bases; junction bases not matched to a gene: 9. The CDR3 runs 18 residues. CDR1 is LGHDT, CDR2 YNNKEL, per germline (reference sequence). CDR3 sequence (DNA): TGTGCCAGCAGCCAAGATAAAAGCGGGGGCGCGTACCAAGAGACCCAGTACTTC. Its translation: CASSQDKSGGAYQETQYF.

The rearrangement links TRBV28 to TRBJ1-6; 9 bases agree with TRBD1. The germline V gene has CDR1 MDHEN and CDR2 SYDVKM. Trimming at V came to 2 bases and at J to 7 bases, leaving 6 bases not matched to a gene. The CDR3 has 16 residues. In nucleotides, the CDR3 is TGTGCCAGCAGTTTAATTACAGGGGGCGGGAATTCACCCCTCCACTTT. Its translation: CASSLITGGGNSPLHF.